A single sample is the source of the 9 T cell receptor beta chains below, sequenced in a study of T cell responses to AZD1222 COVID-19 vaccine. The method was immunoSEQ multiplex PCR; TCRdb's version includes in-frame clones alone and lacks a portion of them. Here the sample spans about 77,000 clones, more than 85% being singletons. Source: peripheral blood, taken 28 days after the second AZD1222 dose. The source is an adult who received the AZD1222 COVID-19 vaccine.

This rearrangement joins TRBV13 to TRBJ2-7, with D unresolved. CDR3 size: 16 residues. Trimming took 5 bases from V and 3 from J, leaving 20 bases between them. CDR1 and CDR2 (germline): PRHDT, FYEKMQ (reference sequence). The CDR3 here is CASSTTRWRGDYEQYF. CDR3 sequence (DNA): TGTGCCAGCAGCACGACCCGATGGCGTGGGGACTACGAGCAGTACTTC.

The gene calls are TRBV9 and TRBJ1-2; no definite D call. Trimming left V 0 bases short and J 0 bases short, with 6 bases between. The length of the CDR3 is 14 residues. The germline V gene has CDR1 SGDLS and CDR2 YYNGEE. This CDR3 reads CASSVDASNYGYTF. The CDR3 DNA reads TGTGCCAGCAGCGTAGACGCTTCTAACTATGGCTACACCTTC.

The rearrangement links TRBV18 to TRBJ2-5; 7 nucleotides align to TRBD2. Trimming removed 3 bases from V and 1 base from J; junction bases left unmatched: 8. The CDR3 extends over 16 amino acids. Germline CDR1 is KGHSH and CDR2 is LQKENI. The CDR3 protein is CASSPGRGESQETQYF. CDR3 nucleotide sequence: TGTGCCAGCTCACCTGGTCGGGGGGAGTCCCAAGAGACCCAGTACTTC.

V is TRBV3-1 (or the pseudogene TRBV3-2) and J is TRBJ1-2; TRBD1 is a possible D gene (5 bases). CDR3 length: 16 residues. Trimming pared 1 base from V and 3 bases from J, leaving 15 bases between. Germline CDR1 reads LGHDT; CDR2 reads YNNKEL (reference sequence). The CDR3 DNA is TGTGCCAGCAGCCAAGCGATGGGGACTCGGGACTATGGCTACACCTTC. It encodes CASSQAMGTRDYGYTF.

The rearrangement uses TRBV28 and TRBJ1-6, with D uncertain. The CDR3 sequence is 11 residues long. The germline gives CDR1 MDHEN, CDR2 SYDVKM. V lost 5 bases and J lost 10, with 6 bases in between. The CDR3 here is CASSGGSPLHF. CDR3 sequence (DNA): TGTGCCAGCAGTGGTGGGTCACCCCTCCACTTT.

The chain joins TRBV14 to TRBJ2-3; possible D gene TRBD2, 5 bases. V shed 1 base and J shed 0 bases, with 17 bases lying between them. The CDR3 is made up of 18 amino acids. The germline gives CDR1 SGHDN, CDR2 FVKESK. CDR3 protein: CASSQGRLAATSTDTQYF. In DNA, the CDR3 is TGTGCCAGCAGCCAAGGGAGGCTGGCGGCTACTAGCACAGATACGCAGTATTTT.

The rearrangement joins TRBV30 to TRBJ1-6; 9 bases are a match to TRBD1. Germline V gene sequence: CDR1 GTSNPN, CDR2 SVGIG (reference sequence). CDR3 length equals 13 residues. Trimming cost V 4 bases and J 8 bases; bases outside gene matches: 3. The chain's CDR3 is CAWTTGGDSPLHF. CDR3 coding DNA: TGTGCCTGGACCACAGGGGGCGATTCACCCCTCCACTTT.

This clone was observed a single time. CDR3 loop: CASSLAGMVNTGELFF. The DNA of the CDR3 is TGCGCCAGCAGCCTCGCGGGGATGGTGAACACCGGGGAGCTGTTTTTT. V is TRBV4-1 and J is TRBJ2-2, with D perhaps TRBD2 (6 bases). The CDR3 is made up of 16 amino acids. In germline, CDR1 is MGHRA, CDR2 YSYEKL. V shed 4 bases and J shed 1 base, with 13 bases lying between them.

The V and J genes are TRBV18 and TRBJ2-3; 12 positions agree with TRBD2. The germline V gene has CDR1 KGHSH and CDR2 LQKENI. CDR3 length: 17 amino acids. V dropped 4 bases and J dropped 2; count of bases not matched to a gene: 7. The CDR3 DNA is TGTGCCAGCTCACTCTCACGGACTAGCGGGAACACAGATACGCAGTATTTT. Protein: CASSLSRTSGNTDTQYF.